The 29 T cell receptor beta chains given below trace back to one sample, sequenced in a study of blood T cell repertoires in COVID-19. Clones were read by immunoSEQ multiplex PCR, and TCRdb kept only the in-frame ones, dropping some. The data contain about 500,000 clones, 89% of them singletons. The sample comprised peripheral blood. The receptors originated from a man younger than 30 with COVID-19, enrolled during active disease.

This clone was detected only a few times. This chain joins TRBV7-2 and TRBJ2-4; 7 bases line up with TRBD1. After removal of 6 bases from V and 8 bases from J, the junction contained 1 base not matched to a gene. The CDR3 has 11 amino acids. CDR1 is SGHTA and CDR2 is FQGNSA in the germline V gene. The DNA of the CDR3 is TGTGCCAGCAGGCAGGGGGACATTCAGTACTTC. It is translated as CASRQGDIQYF.

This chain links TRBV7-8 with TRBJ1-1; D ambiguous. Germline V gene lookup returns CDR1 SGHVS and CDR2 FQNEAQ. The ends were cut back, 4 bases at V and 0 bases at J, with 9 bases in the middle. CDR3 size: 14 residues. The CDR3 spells CASSSNSMNTEAFF. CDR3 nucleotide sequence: TGTGCCAGCAGCTCAAACTCAATGAACACTGAAGCTTTCTTT. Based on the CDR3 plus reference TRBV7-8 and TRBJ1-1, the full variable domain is GAGVSQSPRYKVAKRGQDVALRCDPISGHVSLFWYQQALGQGPEFLTYFQNEAQLDKSGLPSDRFFAERPEGSVSTLKIQRTQQEDSAVYLCASSSNSMNTEAFFGQGTRLTVV.

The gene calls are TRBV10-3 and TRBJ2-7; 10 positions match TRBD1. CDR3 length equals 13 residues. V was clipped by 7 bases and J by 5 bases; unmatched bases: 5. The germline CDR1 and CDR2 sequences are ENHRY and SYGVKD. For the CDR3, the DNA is TGTGCCATCAAGGGGACAGGGGACGACGAGCAGTACTTC. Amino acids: CAIKGTGDDEQYF.

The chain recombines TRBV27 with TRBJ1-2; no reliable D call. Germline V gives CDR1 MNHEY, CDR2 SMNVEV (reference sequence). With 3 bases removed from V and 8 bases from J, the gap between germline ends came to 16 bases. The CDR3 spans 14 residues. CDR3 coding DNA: TGTGCCAGCAGTTTCCTTGGACGGGATGAAGGCTACACCTTC. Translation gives CASSFLGRDEGYTF.

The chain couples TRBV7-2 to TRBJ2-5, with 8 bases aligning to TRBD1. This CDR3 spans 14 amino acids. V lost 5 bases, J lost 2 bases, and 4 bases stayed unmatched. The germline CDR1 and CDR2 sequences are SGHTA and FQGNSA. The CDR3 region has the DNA TGTGCCAGCAGCACGTGGACAGGGCAAGAGACCCAGTACTTC. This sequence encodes CASSTWTGQETQYF.

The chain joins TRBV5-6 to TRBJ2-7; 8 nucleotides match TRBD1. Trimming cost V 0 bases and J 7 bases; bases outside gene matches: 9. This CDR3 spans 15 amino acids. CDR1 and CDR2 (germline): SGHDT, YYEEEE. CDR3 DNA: TGTGCCAGCAGCTTGGTTCAGGGGGCGCACGGGGAGCAGTACTTC. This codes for CASSLVQGAHGEQYF.

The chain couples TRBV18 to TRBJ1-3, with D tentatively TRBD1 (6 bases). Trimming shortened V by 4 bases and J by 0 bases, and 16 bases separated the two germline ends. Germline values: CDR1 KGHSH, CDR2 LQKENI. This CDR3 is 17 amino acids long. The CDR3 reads CASSLVAGTSSGNTIYF. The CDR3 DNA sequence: TGTGCCAGCTCACTAGTTGCCGGGACATCCTCTGGAAACACCATATATTTT.

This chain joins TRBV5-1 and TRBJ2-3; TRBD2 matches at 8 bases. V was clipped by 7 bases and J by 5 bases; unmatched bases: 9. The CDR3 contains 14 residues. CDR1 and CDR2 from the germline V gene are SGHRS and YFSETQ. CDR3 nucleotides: TGCGCCAGCCAAGTGGCGGGAGGTGGAGATACGCAGTATTTT. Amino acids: CASQVAGGGDTQYF.

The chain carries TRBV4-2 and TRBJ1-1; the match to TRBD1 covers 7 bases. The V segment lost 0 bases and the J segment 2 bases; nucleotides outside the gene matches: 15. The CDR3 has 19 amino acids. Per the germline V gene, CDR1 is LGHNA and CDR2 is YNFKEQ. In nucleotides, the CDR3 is TGTGCCAGCAGCCAAGAGTCCCCGGCTCCCGGGACAGTTAACACTGAAGCTTTCTTT. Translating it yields CASSQESPAPGTVNTEAFF.

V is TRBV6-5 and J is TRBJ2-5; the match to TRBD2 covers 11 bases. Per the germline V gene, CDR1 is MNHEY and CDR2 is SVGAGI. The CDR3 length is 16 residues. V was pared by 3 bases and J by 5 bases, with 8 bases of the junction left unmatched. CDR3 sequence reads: CASSYTGTSGEETQYF. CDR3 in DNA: TGTGCCAGCAGTTATACCGGGACTAGCGGAGAGGAGACCCAGTACTTC.

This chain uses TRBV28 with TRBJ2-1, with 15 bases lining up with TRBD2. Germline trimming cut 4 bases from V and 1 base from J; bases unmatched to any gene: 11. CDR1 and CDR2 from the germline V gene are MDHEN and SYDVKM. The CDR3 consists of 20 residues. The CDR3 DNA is TGTGCCAGCAGTTCGGGACTAGCGGGGGGCATAGCTATTTCCTACAATGAGCAGTTCTTC. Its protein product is CASSSGLAGGIAISYNEQFF.

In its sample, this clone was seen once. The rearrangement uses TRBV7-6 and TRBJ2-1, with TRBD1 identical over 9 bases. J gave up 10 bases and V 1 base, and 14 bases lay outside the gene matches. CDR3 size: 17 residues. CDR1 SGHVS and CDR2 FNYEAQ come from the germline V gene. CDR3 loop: CASSLGLRTGDLREQFF. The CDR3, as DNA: TGTGCCAGCAGCTTAGGGTTACGGACAGGGGACCTCCGGGAGCAGTTCTTC.

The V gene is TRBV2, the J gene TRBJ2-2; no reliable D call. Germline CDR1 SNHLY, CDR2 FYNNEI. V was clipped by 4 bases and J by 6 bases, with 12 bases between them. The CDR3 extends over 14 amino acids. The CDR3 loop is CASSVLVSPGELFF. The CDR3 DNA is TGTGCCAGCAGTGTACTTGTATCCCCCGGGGAGCTGTTTTTT.

CDR3 sequence (DNA): TGTGCCAGCAGCCAGCTACAGGGGGGGAAAGACTATGGCTACACCTTC. Protein product: CASSQLQGGKDYGYTF. The chain employs TRBV7-8 and TRBJ1-2; 8 bases align to TRBD1. V was clipped by 5 bases and J by 3 bases; unmatched bases: 11. Per germline, CDR1 SGHVS and CDR2 FQNEAQ. The CDR3 length is 16 residues.

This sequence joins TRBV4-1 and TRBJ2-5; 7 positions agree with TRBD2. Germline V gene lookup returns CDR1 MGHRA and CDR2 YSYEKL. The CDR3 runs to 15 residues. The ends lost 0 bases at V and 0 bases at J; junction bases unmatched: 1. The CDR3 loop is CASSQDGTNQETQYF. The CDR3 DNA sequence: TGCGCCAGCAGCCAAGATGGGACTAACCAAGAGACCCAGTACTTC.

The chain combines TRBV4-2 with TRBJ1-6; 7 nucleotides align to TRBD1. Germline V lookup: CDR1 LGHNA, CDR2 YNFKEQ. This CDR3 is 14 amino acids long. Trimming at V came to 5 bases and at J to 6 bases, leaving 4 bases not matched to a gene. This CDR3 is CASSLAGGNSPLHF. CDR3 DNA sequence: TGTGCCAGCAGCTTAGCAGGGGGTAATTCACCCCTCCACTTT.

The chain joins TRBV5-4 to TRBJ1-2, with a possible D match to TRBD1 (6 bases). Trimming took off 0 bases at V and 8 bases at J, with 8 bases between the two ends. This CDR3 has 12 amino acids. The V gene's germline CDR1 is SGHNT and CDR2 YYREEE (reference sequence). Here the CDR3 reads CASSLEGVGYTF. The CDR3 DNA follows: TGTGCCAGCAGCTTGGAGGGGGTAGGCTACACCTTC.

The CDR3 DNA follows: TGTGCCAGCACCCTAAAACTGCGGGGGCATTTT. Translating gives CASTLKLRGHF. The chain carries TRBV27 and TRBJ1-5, with D unresolved. CDR3 length equals 11 residues. Germline V gives CDR1 MNHEY, CDR2 SMNVEV (reference sequence). V was cut by 7 bases and J by 15 bases, with 16 bases left in between.

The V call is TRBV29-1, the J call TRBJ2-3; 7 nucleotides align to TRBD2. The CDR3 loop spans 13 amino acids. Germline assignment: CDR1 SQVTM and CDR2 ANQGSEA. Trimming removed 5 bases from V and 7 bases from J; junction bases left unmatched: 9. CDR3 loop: CSVLWVGTNTQYF. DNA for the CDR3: TGCAGCGTTTTATGGGTTGGGACTAATACGCAGTATTTT.

The CDR3 DNA reads as TGTGCCAGCAGCCGTACAGGGGCCGGGGGCTACGAGCAGTACTTC. Protein sequence: CASSRTGAGGYEQYF. This chain links TRBV6-5 with TRBJ2-7; D might be TRBD1 (7 bases). V was cut by 6 bases and J by 3 bases, with 18 bases left in between. The CDR3 is 15 amino acids. In germline, CDR1 is MNHEY, CDR2 SVGAGI.

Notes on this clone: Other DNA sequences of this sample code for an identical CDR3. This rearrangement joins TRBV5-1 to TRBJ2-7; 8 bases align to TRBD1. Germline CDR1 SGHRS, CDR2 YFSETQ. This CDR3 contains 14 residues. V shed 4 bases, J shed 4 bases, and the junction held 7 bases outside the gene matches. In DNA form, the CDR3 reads TGCGCCAGCAGCCCCGGGACAGGAGGTTACGAGCAGTACTTC. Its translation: CASSPGTGGYEQYF.

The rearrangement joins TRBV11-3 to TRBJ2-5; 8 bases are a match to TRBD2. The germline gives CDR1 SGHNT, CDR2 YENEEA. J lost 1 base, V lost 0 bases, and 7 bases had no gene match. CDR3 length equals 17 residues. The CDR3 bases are TGTGCCAGCAGCTTAGATTCGGGAGGGTACATCCAAGAGACCCAGTACTTC. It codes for CASSLDSGGYIQETQYF.

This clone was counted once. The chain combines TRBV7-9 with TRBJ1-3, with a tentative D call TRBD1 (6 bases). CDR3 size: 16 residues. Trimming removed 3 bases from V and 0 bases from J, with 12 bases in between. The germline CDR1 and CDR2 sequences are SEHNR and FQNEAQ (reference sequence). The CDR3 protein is CASSLKHRDSGNTIYF. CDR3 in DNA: TGTGCCAGCAGCTTGAAGCACAGGGACTCTGGAAACACCATATATTTT.

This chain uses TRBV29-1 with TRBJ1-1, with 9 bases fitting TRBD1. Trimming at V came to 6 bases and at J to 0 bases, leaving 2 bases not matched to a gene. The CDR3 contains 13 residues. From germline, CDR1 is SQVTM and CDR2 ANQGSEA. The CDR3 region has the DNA TGCAGCGTGGACAGGGGCTTGAACACTGAAGCTTTCTTT. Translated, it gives CSVDRGLNTEAFF.

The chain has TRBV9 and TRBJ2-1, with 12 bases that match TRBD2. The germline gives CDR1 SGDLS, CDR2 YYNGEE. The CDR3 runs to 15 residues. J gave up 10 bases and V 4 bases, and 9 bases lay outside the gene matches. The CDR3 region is CASSTRTSGIVEQFF. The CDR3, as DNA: TGTGCCAGCAGCACTCGGACTAGCGGGATAGTGGAGCAGTTCTTC.

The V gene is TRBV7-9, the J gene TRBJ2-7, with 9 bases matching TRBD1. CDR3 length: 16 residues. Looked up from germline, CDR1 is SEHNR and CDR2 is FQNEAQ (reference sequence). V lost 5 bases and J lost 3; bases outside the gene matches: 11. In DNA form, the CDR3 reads TGTGCCAGCAGCCCTCCTTGGGGACAGGGAGGCTACGAGCAGTACTTC. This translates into CASSPPWGQGGYEQYF.

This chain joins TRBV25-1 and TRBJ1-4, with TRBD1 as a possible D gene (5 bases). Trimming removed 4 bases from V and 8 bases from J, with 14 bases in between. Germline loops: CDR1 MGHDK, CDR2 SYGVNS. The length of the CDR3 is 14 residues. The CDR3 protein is CASSVGGEGEKLFF. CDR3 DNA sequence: TGTGCCAGCAGTGTGGGTGGGGAGGGGGAAAAACTGTTTTTT.

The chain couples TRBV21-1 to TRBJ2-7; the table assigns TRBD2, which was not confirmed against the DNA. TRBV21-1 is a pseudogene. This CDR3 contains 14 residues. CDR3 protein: CASRCRGMSYEQYF. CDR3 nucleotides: TGTGCCAGCCGCTGCCGCGGTATGTCCTACGAGCAGTACTTC.

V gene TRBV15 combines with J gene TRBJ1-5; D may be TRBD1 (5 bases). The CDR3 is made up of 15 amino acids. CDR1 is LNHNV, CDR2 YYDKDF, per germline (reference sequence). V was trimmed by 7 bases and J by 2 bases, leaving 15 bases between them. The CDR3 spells CATMQGGEGNQPQHF. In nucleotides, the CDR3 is TGTGCCACCATGCAGGGAGGGGAGGGCAATCAGCCCCAGCATTTT.